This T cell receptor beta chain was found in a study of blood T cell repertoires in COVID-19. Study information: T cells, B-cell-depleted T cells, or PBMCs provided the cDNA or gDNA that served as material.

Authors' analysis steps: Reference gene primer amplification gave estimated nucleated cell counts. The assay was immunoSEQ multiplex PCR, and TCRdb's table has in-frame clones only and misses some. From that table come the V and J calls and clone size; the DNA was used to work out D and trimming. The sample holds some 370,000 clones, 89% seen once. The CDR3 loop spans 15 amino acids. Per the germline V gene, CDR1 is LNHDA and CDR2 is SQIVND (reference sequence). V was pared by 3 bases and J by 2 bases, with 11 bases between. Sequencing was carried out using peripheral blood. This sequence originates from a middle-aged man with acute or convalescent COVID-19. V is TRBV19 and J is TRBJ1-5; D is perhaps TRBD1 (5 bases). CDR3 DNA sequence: TGTGCCAGTAGTATGGGACTCCAGGGCAATCAGCCCCAGCATTTT. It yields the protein CASSMGLQGNQPQHF. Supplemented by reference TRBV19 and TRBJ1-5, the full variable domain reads DGGITQSPKYLFRKEGQNVTLSCEQNLNHDAMYWYRQDPGQGLRLIYYSQIVNDFQKGDIAEGYSVSREKKESFPLTVTSAQKNPTAFYLCASSMGLQGNQPQHFGDGTRLSIL.